The clone carrying this T cell receptor beta chain was recorded only once. The CDR3 consists of 12 residues. V was shortened by 2 bases and J by 5 bases, with 5 bases between the two germline ends. Germline loops: CDR1 SEHNR, CDR2 FQNEAQ (reference sequence). The repertoire was sequenced with immunoSEQ multiplex PCR; TCRdb's copy has only in-frame clones and lacks some. The table shows some 150,000 clones, with approximately 94% occurring only once. These data are taken from a study of control samples from healthy donors and cancer patients. The V gene is TRBV7-9, the J gene TRBJ2-3; D call uncertain. The specimen was PBMCs. The clonotype originates from a man aged 55 to 69 with colorectal cancer. The CDR3 reads CASSLSVDTQYF. The CDR3 bases are TGTGCCAGCAGCTTATCAGTAGATACGCAGTATTTT.